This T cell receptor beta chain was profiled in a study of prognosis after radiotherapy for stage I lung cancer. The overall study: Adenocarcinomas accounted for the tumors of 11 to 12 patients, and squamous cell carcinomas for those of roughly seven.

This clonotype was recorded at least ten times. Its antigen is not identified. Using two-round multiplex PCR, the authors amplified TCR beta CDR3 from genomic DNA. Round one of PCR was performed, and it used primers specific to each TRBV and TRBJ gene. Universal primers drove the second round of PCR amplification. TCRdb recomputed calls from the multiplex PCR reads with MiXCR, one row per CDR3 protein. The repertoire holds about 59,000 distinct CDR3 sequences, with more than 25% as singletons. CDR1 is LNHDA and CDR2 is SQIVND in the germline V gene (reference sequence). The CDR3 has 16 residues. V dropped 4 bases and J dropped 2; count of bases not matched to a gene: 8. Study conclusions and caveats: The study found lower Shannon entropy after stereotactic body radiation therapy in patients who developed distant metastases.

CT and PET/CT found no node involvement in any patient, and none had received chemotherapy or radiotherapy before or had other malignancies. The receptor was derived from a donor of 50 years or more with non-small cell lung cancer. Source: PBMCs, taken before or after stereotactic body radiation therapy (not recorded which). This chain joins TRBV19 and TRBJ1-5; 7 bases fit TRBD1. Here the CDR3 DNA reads TGTGCCAGTAGTAGTACCGACAGGGTTGGCAATCAGCCCCAGCATTTT. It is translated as CASSSTDRVGNQPQHF. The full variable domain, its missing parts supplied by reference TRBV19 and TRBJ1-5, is DGGITQSPKYLFRKEGQNVTLSCEQNLNHDAMYWYRQDPGQGLRLIYYSQIVNDFQKGDIAEGYSVSREKKESFPLTVTSAQKNPTAFYLCASSSTDRVGNQPQHFGDGTRLSIL.